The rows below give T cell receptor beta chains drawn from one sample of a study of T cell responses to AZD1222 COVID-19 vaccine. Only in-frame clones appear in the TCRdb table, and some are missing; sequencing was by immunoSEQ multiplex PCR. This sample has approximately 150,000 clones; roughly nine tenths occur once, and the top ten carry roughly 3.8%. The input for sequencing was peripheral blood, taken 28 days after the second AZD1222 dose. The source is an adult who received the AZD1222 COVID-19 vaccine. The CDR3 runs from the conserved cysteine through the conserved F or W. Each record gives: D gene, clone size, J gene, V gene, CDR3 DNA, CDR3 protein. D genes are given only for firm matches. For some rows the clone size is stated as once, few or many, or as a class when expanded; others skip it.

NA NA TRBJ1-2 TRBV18 TGTGCCAGCTCACCGGCCGGGACACCAATCTATGGCTACACCTTC CASSPAGTPIYGYTF
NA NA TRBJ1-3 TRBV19 TGTGCCAGTAGTATATCAGGGGTAGAGTCTGGAAACACCATATATTTT CASSISGVESGNTIYF
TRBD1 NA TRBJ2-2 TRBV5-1 TGCGCCAGCAGCTTTTCCCAGCGACAGGGAGAAGGGAACACCGGGGAGCTGTTTTTT CASSFSQRQGEGNTGELFF
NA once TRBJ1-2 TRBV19 TGTGCCAGTAGTATAGAAGGGAACCTATCTCCAGGCTACACCTTC CASSIEGNLSPGYTF
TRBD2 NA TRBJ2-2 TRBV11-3 TGTGCCAGCAGCCCCGCAGAAGCGGGAAACACCGGGGAGCTGTTTTTT CASSPAEAGNTGELFF
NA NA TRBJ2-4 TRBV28 TGTGCCAGCAGTTTAGGGCTCGGAGACATTCAGTACTTC CASSLGLGDIQYF
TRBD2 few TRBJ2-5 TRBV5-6 TGTGCCAGCAGACGACTAGCGGGAGGGCCAATAGCAGAGACCCAGTACTTC CASRRLAGGPIAETQYF
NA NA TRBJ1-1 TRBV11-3 TGTGCCAGCAACCATGGGGGAACATGGGGGTCCACTGAAGCTTTCTTT CASNHGGTWGSTEAFF
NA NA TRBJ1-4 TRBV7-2 TGTGCCAGCAGCTTGAACCAGGGGAGGGATGAAAAACTGTTTTTT CASSLNQGRDEKLFF
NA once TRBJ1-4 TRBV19 TGTGCCAGTACCGTTAAGGGAGTTAATGAAAAACTGTTTTTT CASTVKGVNEKLFF
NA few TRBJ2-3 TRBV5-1 TGCGCCAGCAGCTTCTCCACAGATACGCAGTATTTT CASSFSTDTQYF
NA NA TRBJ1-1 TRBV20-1 TGCAGTGCTAGTACAGGGAGGGTGACTGAAGCTTTCTTT CSASTGRVTEAFF
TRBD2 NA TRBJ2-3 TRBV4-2 TGTGCCAGCAGCCAAGATGACGGGACTACCACAGATACGCAGTATTTT CASSQDDGTTTDTQYF
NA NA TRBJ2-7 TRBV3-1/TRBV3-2 TGTGCCAGCAGCCAAGAATGGCTGGGACCCGGGACGGATTCCTACGAGCAGTACTTC CASSQEWLGPGTDSYEQYF
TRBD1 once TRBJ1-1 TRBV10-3 TGTGCCATCAGCGAACCGGGACAGGGGAACACTGAAGCTTTCTTT CAISEPGQGNTEAFF
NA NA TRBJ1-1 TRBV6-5 TGTGCCAGCAGTTACTCGAGAGGGATCGGTGAAGCTTTCTTT CASSYSRGIGEAFF
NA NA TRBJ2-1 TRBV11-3 TGTGCCAGCAGCTTAGTCATAGGAGATGAGCAGTTCTTC CASSLVIGDEQFF
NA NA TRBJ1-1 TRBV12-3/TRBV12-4 TGTGCCAGCAGTGGCTGGTGGGCTTTCTTT CASSGWWAFF
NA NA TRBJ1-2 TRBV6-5 TGTGCCAGCCCGACGGAGGCCGGCTATGGCTACACCTTC CASPTEAGYGYTF
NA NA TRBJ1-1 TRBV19 TGTGCCAGTAAGCTTACAGGGTGGGGAGGAAAGACTGAAGCTTTCTTT CASKLTGWGGKTEAFF
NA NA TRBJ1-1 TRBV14 TGTGCCAGCAGCCGAGGACCTGGGGCTGAAGCTTTCTTT CASSRGPGAEAFF
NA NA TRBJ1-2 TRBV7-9 TGTGCCAGCAGCTTAGCCACAGGGTCGGCGAGTGGCTACACCTTC CASSLATGSASGYTF
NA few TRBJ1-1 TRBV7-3 TGTGCCAGCAGCTTATCTATCGGGGATAGGAACACTGAAGCTTTCTTT CASSLSIGDRNTEAFF
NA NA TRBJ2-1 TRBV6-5 TGTGCCAGCAGTTACTCGAAGCCTAGCATGAATGAGCAGTTCTTC CASSYSKPSMNEQFF
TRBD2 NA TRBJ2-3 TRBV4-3 TGCGCCAGCAGAGCGGGACTAGGCACAGATACGCAGTATTTT CASRAGLGTDTQYF
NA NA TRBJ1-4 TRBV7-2 TGTGCCAGCAGCTTAGGTCAAGAAAAACTGTTTTTT CASSLGQEKLFF
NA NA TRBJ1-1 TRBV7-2 TGTGCCAGCAGCTTAGCAGGACAGAACACTGAAGCTTTCTTT CASSLAGQNTEAFF
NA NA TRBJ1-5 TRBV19 TGTGCCAGTAGTACGACAATTCCAGGGGATGTGGGGAGCAATCAGCCCCAGCATTTT CASSTTIPGDVGSNQPQHF
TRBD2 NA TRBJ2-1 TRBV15 TGTGCCACCAGCAGAGGGCCTAGCGGCCTTTCCTACAATGAGCAGTTCTTC CATSRGPSGLSYNEQFF
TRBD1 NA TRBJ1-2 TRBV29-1 TGCAGCGTTGAGCCGGGACAGGCCATCTATGGCTACACCTTC CSVEPGQAIYGYTF
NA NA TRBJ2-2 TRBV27 TGTGCCAGCAGTTCAACTAGCTGGAACACCGGGGAGCTGTTTTTT CASSSTSWNTGELFF
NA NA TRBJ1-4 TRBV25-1 TGTGCCAGCAGTGTGGGGATTGCTAATGAAAAACTGTTTTTT CASSVGIANEKLFF
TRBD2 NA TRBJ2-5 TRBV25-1 TGTGCCAGCAGACTAGCGGGAGCCGAGACCCAGTACTTC CASRLAGAETQYF
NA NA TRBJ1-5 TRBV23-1 TGCGCCAGCAGTCAATCGGGCGTTCAGCCCCAGCATTTT CASSQSGVQPQHF
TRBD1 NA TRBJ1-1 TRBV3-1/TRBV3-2 TGTGCCAGCAGCCAAGAAGAAGGGAGGACAGGGAACACTGAAGCTTTCTTT CASSQEEGRTGNTEAFF
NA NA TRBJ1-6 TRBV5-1 TGCGCCAGCAGCTTGGTTGGGGAGAATTCACCCCTCCACTTT CASSLVGENSPLHF
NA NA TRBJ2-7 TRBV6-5 TGTGCCAGCAGTTCGGATTTCTTCTCCTACGAGCAGTACTTC CASSSDFFSYEQYF
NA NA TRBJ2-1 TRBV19 TGTGCCAGTAGTATACGGGCTAGCGTAACCTACAATGAGCAGTTCTTC CASSIRASVTYNEQFF
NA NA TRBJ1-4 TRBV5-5 TGTGCCAGCAGCTTGGGGGCAGGGACGGCTGAAAAACTGTTTTTT CASSLGAGTAEKLFF
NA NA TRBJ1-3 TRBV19 TGTGCCAGTAGTAGACAGAGCTCTGGAAACACCATATATTTT CASSRQSSGNTIYF
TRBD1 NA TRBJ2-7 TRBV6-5 TGTGCCAGCAGTCAGGACAGGAGCTCCTACGAGCAGTACTTC CASSQDRSSYEQYF
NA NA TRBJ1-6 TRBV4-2 TGTGCCAGCAGCCAAGATCTTCCGGATCCCCTTTCACCCCTCCACTTT CASSQDLPDPLSPLHF
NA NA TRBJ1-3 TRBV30 TGTGCCTGGTCCAATCTCTACACCATATATTTT CAWSNLYTIYF